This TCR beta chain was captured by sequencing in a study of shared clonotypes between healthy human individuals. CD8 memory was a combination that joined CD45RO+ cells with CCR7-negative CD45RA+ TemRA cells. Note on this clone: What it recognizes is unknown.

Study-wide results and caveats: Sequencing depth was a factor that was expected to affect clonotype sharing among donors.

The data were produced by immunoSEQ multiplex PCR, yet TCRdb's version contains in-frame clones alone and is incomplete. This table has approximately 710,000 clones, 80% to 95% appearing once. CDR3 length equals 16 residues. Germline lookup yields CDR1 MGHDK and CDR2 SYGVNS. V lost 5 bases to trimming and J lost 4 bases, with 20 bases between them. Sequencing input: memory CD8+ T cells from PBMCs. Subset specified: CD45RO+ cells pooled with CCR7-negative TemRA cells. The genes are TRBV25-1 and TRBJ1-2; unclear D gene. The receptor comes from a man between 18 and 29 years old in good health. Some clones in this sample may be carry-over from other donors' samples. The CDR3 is CASSCTKLGKTYGYTF. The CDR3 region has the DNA TGTGCCAGCAGTTGCACAAAACTGGGAAAGACCTATGGCTACACCTTC.